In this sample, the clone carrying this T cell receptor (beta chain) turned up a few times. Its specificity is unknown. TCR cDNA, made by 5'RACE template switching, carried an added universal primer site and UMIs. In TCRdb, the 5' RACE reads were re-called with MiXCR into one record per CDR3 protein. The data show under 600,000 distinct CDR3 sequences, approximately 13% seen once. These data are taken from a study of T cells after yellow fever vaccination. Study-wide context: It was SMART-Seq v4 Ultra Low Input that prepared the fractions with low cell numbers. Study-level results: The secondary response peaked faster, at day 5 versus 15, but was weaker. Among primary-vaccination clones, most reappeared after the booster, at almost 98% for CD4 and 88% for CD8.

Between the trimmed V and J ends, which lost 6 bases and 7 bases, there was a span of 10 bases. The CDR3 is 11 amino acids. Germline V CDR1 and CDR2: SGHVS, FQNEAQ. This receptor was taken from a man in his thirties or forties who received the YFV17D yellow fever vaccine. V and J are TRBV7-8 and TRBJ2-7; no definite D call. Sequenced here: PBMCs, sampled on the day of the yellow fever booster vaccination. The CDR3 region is CASRALEEQYF. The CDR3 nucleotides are TGTGCCAGCAGGGCCTTAGAGGAGCAGTACTTC. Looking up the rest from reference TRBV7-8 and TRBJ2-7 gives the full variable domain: GAGVSQSPRYKVAKRGQDVALRCDPISGHVSLFWYQQALGQGPEFLTYFQNEAQLDKSGLPSDRFFAERPEGSVSTLKIQRTQQEDSAVYLCASRALEEQYFGPGTRLTVT.